A single sample is the source of the 25 T cell receptor beta chains below, sequenced in a study of cytomegalovirus exposure and HLA in healthy donors. PCR primers comprised 60 Vbeta and 13 Jbeta primers. Sequenced by immunoSEQ multiplex PCR; TCRdb stores in-frame clones only, minus some. The sample has 130,000 or so clones; over 75% are singletons. The material sequenced was PBMCs. The receptors were gathered from a woman aged 40 to 50 in good health and CMV-seronegative.

The V gene is TRBV6-4, the J gene TRBJ2-2; tentative D call: TRBD2 (6 bases). Germline V lookup: CDR1 MRHNA, CDR2 SNTAGT. CDR3 length: 14 residues. V shed 9 bases and J shed 1 base, with 12 bases lying between them. CDR3 in DNA: TGTGCCAGTTCGACTAGAGGGAACACCGGGGAGCTGTTTTTT. Translated, it gives CASSTRGNTGELFF.

The rearrangement joins TRBV5-1 to TRBJ2-3, with a tentative D call TRBD2 (5 bases). The CDR3 has 14 amino acids. V was clipped by 7 bases and J by 2 bases, with 14 bases between them. Germline values: CDR1 SGHRS, CDR2 YFSETQ. CDR3 sequence (DNA): TGCGCCAGCGAAGCGGTCCAGAACACAGATACGCAGTATTTT. It is translated as CASEAVQNTDTQYF.

As for this clone: The same CDR3 is also encoded by other DNA sequences in this sample. The gene calls are TRBV5-1 and TRBJ2-3, with TRBD2 matching 7 bases. The CDR3 runs 15 residues. CDR1 SGHRS and CDR2 YFSETQ come from the germline V gene. V lost 2 bases, J lost 0 bases, and 3 bases stayed unmatched. CDR3 bases: TGCGCCAGCAGCTTACCGGGAGGTAGCACAGATACGCAGTATTTT. This gives the protein CASSLPGGSTDTQYF.

The gene calls are TRBV13 and TRBJ2-1, with 11 bases that match TRBD2. CDR1 is PRHDT and CDR2 is FYEKMQ in the germline V gene (reference sequence). The trim removed 6 bases at V and 5 bases at J, leaving 6 bases unmatched. The length of the CDR3 is 15 residues. CDR3 protein: CASSTLAGVDNEQFF. The CDR3 DNA reads TGTGCCAGCAGTACACTAGCGGGGGTTGACAATGAGCAGTTCTTC.

CDR3 nucleotides: TGCGCCAGCAGCCTGGGACTAGCGGACGCTTCCTACAATGAGCAGTTCTTC. It codes for CASSLGLADASYNEQFF. The J gene is TRBJ2-1, the V gene TRBV4-3, with TRBD2 matching 11 bases. This CDR3 spans 17 amino acids. Germline V gene data show CDR1 as LGHNA and CDR2 as YSLEER. With 4 bases clipped from V and 1 base from J, the junction kept 6 bases outside the gene matches.

J is TRBJ2-5 and V is TRBV7-2; 7 positions agree with TRBD2. The DNA end lines up better with TRBJ2-7; the J call may be wrong. Looked up from germline, CDR1 is SGHTA and CDR2 is FQGNSA. The CDR3 is 16 residues long. CDR3 DNA sequence: TGTGCCAGCAGCTTAGGGGTAGCGGGTAGCGTGTACGAGCAGTACTTC. As protein: CASSLGVAGSVYEQYF.

J is TRBJ1-1 and V is TRBV2; D call uncertain. The CDR3 is 14 residues long. Germline CDR1 reads SNHLY; CDR2 reads FYNNEI. Trimming pared 6 bases from V and 1 base from J, leaving 12 bases between. The CDR3, as DNA: TGTGCCAGCAGGCTGGGGAGGAGGAACACTGAAGCTTTCTTT. Its protein product is CASRLGRRNTEAFF.

This rearrangement joins TRBV5-1 to TRBJ2-7; TRBD2 matches 8 bases. CDR1 and CDR2 from the germline V gene are SGHRS and YFSETQ. CDR3 length equals 15 residues. V lost 2 bases, J lost 0 bases, and 4 bases stayed unmatched. The CDR3 region has the DNA TGCGCCAGCAGCTTTACTAGCGGACGCTCCTACGAGCAGTACTTC. The encoded protein is CASSFTSGRSYEQYF.

The chain uses TRBV7-9 and TRBJ2-7; possibly TRBD2 for D (5 bases). Trimming stripped 3 bases from V and 5 bases from J, with 11 bases between. Germline lookup yields CDR1 SEHNR and CDR2 FQNEAQ (reference sequence). The CDR3 runs to 13 residues. CDR3 DNA sequence: TGTGCCAGCAGCTTCTCGGGGATAGACGAGCAGTACTTC. It yields the protein CASSFSGIDEQYF.

The V call is TRBV5-1, the J call TRBJ1-2; D ambiguous. Germline CDR1 and CDR2: SGHRS and YFSETQ. The CDR3 is made up of 12 amino acids. V dropped 0 bases and J dropped 6 bases, with 6 bases sitting between them. The CDR3: CASSLDRDGYTF. In DNA form, the CDR3 reads TGCGCCAGCAGCTTGGATCGGGATGGCTACACCTTC. Together with reference TRBV5-1 and TRBJ1-2, the CDR3 gives the full variable domain: KAGVTQTPRYLIKTRGQQVTLSCSPISGHRSVSWYQQTPGQGLQFLFEYFSETQRNKGNFPGRFSGRQFSNSRSEMNVSTLELGDSALYLCASSLDRDGYTFGSGTRLTVV.

This clone was seen only a few times. This rearrangement joins TRBV5-1 to TRBJ2-1; 10 nucleotides match TRBD2. This CDR3 contains 15 residues. The V and J ends lost 4 bases and 8 bases, in that order; junction bases with no gene match: 9. Germline V gene lookup returns CDR1 SGHRS and CDR2 YFSETQ. CDR3 DNA sequence: TGCGCCAGCAGCCCCGGCAGCGGGAGGGTCTATGAGCAGTTCTTC. Amino acids: CASSPGSGRVYEQFF.

This rearrangement joins TRBV5-8 to TRBJ2-7; 8 bases agree with TRBD2. This CDR3 has 14 residues. Trimming took 7 bases from V and 5 from J; bases not matched to a gene: 11. Germline CDR1 is SGHTS and CDR2 is YDEGEE. CDR3 nucleotides: TGTGCCAGCGGGCCCCGGGGGGGCGCCCACGAGCAGTACTTC. Its protein is CASGPRGGAHEQYF. The variable domain in full, completed from reference TRBV5-8 and TRBJ2-7, reads EAGVTQSPTHLIKTRGQQATLRCSPISGHTSVYWYQQALGLGLQFLLWYDEGEERNRGNFPPRFSGRQFPNYSSELNVNALELEDSALYLCASGPRGGAHEQYFGPGTRLTVT.

This chain uses TRBV4-3 with TRBJ2-1; TRBD2 aligns across 8 bases. Germline CDR1 and CDR2: LGHNA and YSLEER. With 0 bases clipped from V and 3 bases from J, the junction kept 4 bases outside the gene matches. This CDR3 contains 16 residues. The CDR3 DNA sequence: TGCGCCAGCAGCCAAGATTTGCGGGAGGTCTACAATGAGCAGTTCTTC. This encodes CASSQDLREVYNEQFF.

In its sample, this clone is medium-sized. This sequence joins TRBV11-3 and TRBJ2-7; D is unclear. CDR1 is SGHNT and CDR2 is YENEEA in the germline V gene. This CDR3 comprises 11 residues. The V gene lost 6 bases and the J gene lost 6 bases, with 9 bases spanning the gap. The CDR3 DNA is TGTGCCAGCAGTCGGAGCGCCGAGCAGTACTTC. This gives the protein CASSRSAEQYF.

V and J are TRBV6-5 and TRBJ1-1; TRBD1 agrees at 9 bases. Looked up from germline, CDR1 is MNHEY and CDR2 is SVGAGI. V lost 2 bases to trimming and J lost 1 base; unmatched junction nucleotides: 2. This CDR3 spans 15 amino acids. The CDR3 reads CASSYDRGRNTEAFF. For the CDR3, the DNA is TGTGCCAGCAGTTACGACAGGGGGAGGAACACTGAAGCTTTCTTT.

The V gene is TRBV7-9, the J gene TRBJ2-5; 10 bases are a match to TRBD2. Germline V gene data show CDR1 as SEHNR and CDR2 as FQNEAQ (reference sequence). This CDR3 region has 14 residues. Trimming removed 4 bases from V and 2 bases from J; junction bases left unmatched: 1. The CDR3 here is CASSSAGGQETQYF. CDR3 nucleotide sequence: TGTGCCAGCAGCTCAGCGGGAGGGCAAGAGACCCAGTACTTC. Full variable domain (missing parts from reference TRBV7-9 and TRBJ2-5): DTGVSQNPRHKITKRGQNVTFRCDPISEHNRLYWYRQTLGQGPEFLTYFQNEAQLEKSRLLSDRFSAERPKGSFSTLEIQRTEQGDSAMYLCASSSAGGQETQYFGPGTRLLVL.

The chain employs TRBV11-3 and TRBJ1-4; D remains ambiguous. The CDR3 is 13 residues long. Per the germline V gene, CDR1 is SGHNT and CDR2 is YENEEA. V dropped 4 bases and J dropped 6 bases, with 9 bases sitting between them. The CDR3 loop is CASSSPLYEKLFF. In nucleotides, the CDR3 is TGTGCCAGCAGCTCCCCTCTATATGAAAAACTGTTTTTT. Combining the CDR3 with reference TRBV11-3 and TRBJ1-4 gives the whole variable domain EAGVVQSPRYKIIEKKQPVAFWCNPISGHNTLYWYLQNLGQGPELLIRYENEEAVDDSQLPKDRFSAERLKGVDSTLKIQPAELGDSAVYLCASSSPLYEKLFFGSGTQLSVL.

This chain links TRBV5-1 with TRBJ2-1; 9 nucleotides agree with TRBD2. Unmatched junction bases numbered 3, after V lost 5 bases and J lost 0 bases. CDR3 length: 15 residues. Per germline, CDR1 SGHRS and CDR2 YFSETQ. The CDR3 protein is CASRREGDSYNEQFF. CDR3 bases: TGCGCCAGCAGGCGGGAGGGGGACTCCTACAATGAGCAGTTCTTC.

The gene calls are TRBV2 and TRBJ2-7; D perhaps matches TRBD1 (5 bases). The CDR3 runs 13 residues. Trimming left V 6 bases short and J 3 bases short, with 12 bases between. CDR1 and CDR2 from the germline V gene are SNHLY and FYNNEI. The CDR3 bases are TGTGCCAGCAGCGCCGACAGAAACTACGAGCAGTACTTC. It encodes CASSADRNYEQYF.

The V gene is TRBV5-4, the J gene TRBJ2-7; TRBD2 matches at 9 bases. The length of the CDR3 is 15 residues. CDR1 is SGHNT and CDR2 is YYREEE in the germline V gene (reference sequence). The V and J ends lost 3 bases and 4 bases, in that order; junction bases with no gene match: 8. This CDR3 is CASSWGREGLYEQYF. The CDR3 bases are TGTGCCAGCAGCTGGGGGCGGGAGGGCCTATACGAGCAGTACTTC.

The chain carries TRBV5-1 and TRBJ1-4; the match to TRBD1 covers 7 bases. The CDR3 totals 15 residues. The ends lost 0 bases at V and 3 bases at J; junction bases unmatched: 2. Looked up from germline, CDR1 is SGHRS and CDR2 is YFSETQ. The CDR3 region is CASSLGDSSNEKLFF. The CDR3 coding sequence is TGCGCCAGCAGCTTGGGGGACAGTTCTAATGAAAAACTGTTTTTT.

The rearrangement uses TRBV7-9 and TRBJ2-7, with D perhaps matching TRBD1 (5 bases). CDR3 length equals 17 residues. Germline V CDR1 and CDR2: SEHNR, FQNEAQ (reference sequence). V was trimmed by 2 bases and J by 7 bases, leaving 24 bases between them. CDR3 bases: TGTGCCAGCAGCTTAACATCGCTGAGGCAGGGTACTGAAGAGCAGTACTTC. Translated, it gives CASSLTSLRQGTEEQYF.

V and J are TRBV11-2 and TRBJ2-1, with TRBD2 matching over 9 bases. Trimming took 5 bases from V and 0 from J; bases not matched to a gene: 5. This CDR3 comprises 16 residues. CDR1 is SGHAT and CDR2 is FQNNGV in the germline V gene. The CDR3 here is CASSLLAGSSYNEQFF. In DNA form, the CDR3 reads TGTGCCAGCAGCCTCCTAGCGGGATCCTCCTACAATGAGCAGTTCTTC.

This clone was observed once. The chain carries TRBV29-1 and TRBJ2-7; 8 nucleotides align to TRBD2. V lost 7 bases, J lost 2 bases, and 7 bases stayed unmatched. Germline V gives CDR1 SQVTM, CDR2 ANQGSEA. The CDR3 covers 13 residues. The CDR3: CSARTSTTYEQYF. The CDR3 nucleotides read TGCAGCGCCAGGACTAGCACCACCTACGAGCAGTACTTC.

The CDR3 here is CASSQDPARFSTNEKLFF. The CDR3 DNA follows: TGCGCCAGCAGCCAAGATCCCGCACGGTTTTCAACTAATGAAAAACTGTTTTTT. The chain joins TRBV4-3 to TRBJ1-4; no clear D. V shed 0 bases and J shed 0 bases, with 14 bases lying between them. The CDR3 has 18 residues. Looked up from germline, CDR1 is LGHNA and CDR2 is YSLEER.